Here is one TCR beta chain with its context. This entry belongs to a study of control samples from healthy donors and cancer patients. This table comes from immunoSEQ multiplex PCR, and its TCRdb copy is limited to in-frame clones, with some not included. The sample consists of about 160,000 clones, about 87% of them appearing once. The CDR3 runs to 14 residues. In germline, CDR1 is SNHLY, CDR2 FYNNEI. V was clipped by 0 bases and J by 4 bases, with 9 bases between them. Specimen: blood. The chain employs TRBV2 and TRBJ1-1; D gene ambiguous. The sequence came from a man in his thirties or forties in good health. The DNA of the CDR3 is TGTGCCAGCAGTGAAGCCGGAGTAGGCACTGAAGCTTTCTTT. Translated: CASSEAGVGTEAFF.